This T cell receptor beta chain was retrieved from a study of cytomegalovirus exposure and HLA in healthy donors. Amplification used 60 Vbeta primers and 13 Jbeta primers. Assay used: immunoSEQ multiplex PCR; TCRdb lists only in-frame clones, some missing. The data show 130,000 to 150,000 clones, 65% to 90% seen once. This receptor was identified in a woman in her 30s in good health and CMV-seronegative. The sequenced sample was PBMCs.

This CDR3 is CASSKPGQGYYGYTF. In nucleotides, the CDR3 is TGTGCCAGCAGTAAACCGGGACAGGGGTACTATGGCTACACCTTC. The chain has TRBV6-5 and TRBJ1-2, with 10 bases aligning to TRBD1. V shed 5 bases, J shed 3 bases, and the junction held 6 bases outside the gene matches. The CDR3 has 15 amino acids. Per germline, CDR1 MNHEY and CDR2 SVGAGI.